This record covers a single T cell receptor beta chain. No antigen is known for it. No much larger clonotype is one base removed from it; base qualities were not supplied. These data are taken from a study of OX40 agonist ivuxolimab in advanced cancers. For context, the study as a whole: Ivuxolimab, which targeted the costimulatory receptor OX40 (CD134), was an agonistic, fully human IgG2 monoclonal antibody. Intravenous ivuxolimab was administered to patients every 2 weeks at six dose levels: 0.01, 0.1, 0.3, 1.5, 3 and 10 mg/kg. Of the approximately 50 dose-escalation patients, hepatocellular carcinoma was present in 19, melanoma in some 15, renal cell carcinoma in 9 and head and neck cancer in 9. The dose-escalation cohort was roughly 83% male with a mean age of around 64 years, ranging from about 20 to 80. Patients were allowed to have had prior anti-PD-1, anti-PD-L1 or anti-CTLA-4 therapy, and around 40% of the dose-escalation patients had previously received checkpoint inhibitors. Partial responses occurred in three dose-escalation patients, of whom one had hepatocellular carcinoma and two had cutaneous melanoma. Peripheral TCRbeta sequencing aimed to test whether ivuxolimab altered TCR sequence diversity and caused clonal T-cell expansion. The monotherapy dose-escalation portion (N = 52 patients) of the phase I ivuxolimab trial is reported in the paper. The paper as a whole reports these results and caveats: Low levels of normalized T-cell clonal expansion were also seen in some patients who did not respond. On average, CD8+ T cells showed more expanded clones than CD4+ T cells after ivuxolimab. In the 0.1-3.0 mg/kg groups, partial responders had among the lowest normalized peripheral clonal expansion, particularly in CD8+ T cells. At doses from 0.1 to 3.0 mg/kg, clonal expansion was seen in both CD4+ and CD8+ blood T cells between baseline and week 6. Which antigens the clonally expanded peripheral T cells were specific for was not determined.

The CDR3 spans 14 residues, from the cysteine through the phenylalanine. Left in the record is the CDR3 DNA by itself, 42 bases read in frame from the first base. Germline trimming amounts to 4 bases on V and 4 bases on J, with 7 as the count of junction bases outside the gene matches. The germline V gene gives CDR1 as SQVTM and CDR2 as ANQGSEA. Patients with a history of autoimmune disease or receiving systemic immunosuppression were excluded from the trial. Peripheral blood for TCR sequencing was drawn from every dose cohort at baseline, at cycle 4 day 1 and at cycle 7 day 1. Samples came from an open-label, multicenter, first-in-human phase I dose-escalation trial of ivuxolimab. The trial enrolled adults with locally advanced or metastatic head and neck squamous cell, hepatocellular, melanoma or renal cell carcinoma. Before TCR sequencing, CD4+ T cells and CD8+ T cells were sorted from peripheral blood as separate populations.

To sequence the TCRbeta CDR3 region, genomic DNA was isolated from the sorted cells. TCRbeta CDR3 regions were sequenced using the immunoSEQ Assay. What TCRdb holds here is the immuneACCESS table cut down to in-frame rearrangements. Part of the clones is not present; checked against another copy, under half of the missing clones reflect an unresolved V gene, and the others are unexplained. The sample table records 65,000 to 100,000 clones; about 91% of these occur just once. The ten largest clones capture roughly 6.9% of the sample. The chain joins TRBV29-1 to TRBJ1-3, with 7 bases in between that match TRBD1. The sequences come from CD4+ or CD8+ T cells sorted from blood, collected in a trial of the OX40 agonist ivuxolimab. The origin of this receptor is an adult with an advanced solid tumor such as melanoma, head and neck, liver or kidney cancer. The CDR3 protein is CSVGVGGAGNTIYF. The DNA is as follows: TGCAGCGTTGGAGTAGGGGGCGCAGGAAACACCATATATTTT. Supplemented by the reference TRBV29-1 and TRBJ1-3 proteins around the CDR3, the complete variable domain is SAVISQKPSRDICQRGTSLTIQCQVDSQVTMMFWYRQQPGQSLTLIATANQGSEATYESGFVIDKFPISRPNLTFSTLTVSNMSPEDSSIYLCSVGVGGAGNTIYFGEGSWLTVV.